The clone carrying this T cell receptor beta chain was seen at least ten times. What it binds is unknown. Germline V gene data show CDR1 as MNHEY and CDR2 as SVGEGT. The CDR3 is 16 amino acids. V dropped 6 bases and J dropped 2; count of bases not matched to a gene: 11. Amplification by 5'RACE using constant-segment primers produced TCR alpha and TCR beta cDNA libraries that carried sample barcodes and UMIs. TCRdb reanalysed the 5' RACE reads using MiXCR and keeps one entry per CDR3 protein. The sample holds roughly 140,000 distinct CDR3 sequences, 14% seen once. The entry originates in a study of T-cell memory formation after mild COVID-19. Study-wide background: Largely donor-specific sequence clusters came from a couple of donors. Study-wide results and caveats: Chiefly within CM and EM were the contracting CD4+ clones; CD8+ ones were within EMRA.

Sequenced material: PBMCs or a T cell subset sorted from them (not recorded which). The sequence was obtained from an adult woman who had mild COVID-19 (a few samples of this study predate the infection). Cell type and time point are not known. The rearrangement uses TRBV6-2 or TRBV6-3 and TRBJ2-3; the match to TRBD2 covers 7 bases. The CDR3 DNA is TGTGCCAGCAGCACCTGGGGAGCGGGGAACACAGATACGCAGTATTTT. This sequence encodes CASSTWGAGNTDTQYF.